This is a list of T cell receptor beta chains from one sample in a study of blood T cell repertoires in COVID-19. Data came from immunoSEQ multiplex PCR; TCRdb stores just in-frame clones and leaves some out. This sample has 150,000 to 200,000 clones, with approximately 85% found just once. The sequenced sample was peripheral blood. Every receptor here comes from a man aged 40-55 years who had recovered from COVID-19. Both conserved end residues are part of each CDR3. The order of the fields is J gene, clone size, V gene, D gene, CDR3 DNA, CDR3 protein. D genes are given only for firm matches. Where a row states a size, it is once, few, many or the class of an expanded clone; other rows omit it.

j_gene: TRBJ1-6
abundance: NA
v_gene: TRBV6-6
d_gene: TRBD1
CDR3nt: TGTGCCAGCAGATCTACCCAACAGGGGGCTAATTCACCCCTCCACTTT
CDR3aa: CASRSTQQGANSPLHF

j_gene: TRBJ1-2
abundance: NA
v_gene: TRBV27
d_gene: TRBD1
CDR3nt: TGTGCCATCCACGGGACAGGGGCGCCCTTAGAAGGTTACACCTTC
CDR3aa: CAIHGTGAPLEGYTF

j_gene: TRBJ1-2
abundance: once
v_gene: TRBV28
d_gene: TRBD1
CDR3nt: TGTGCCAGCAGTCTAATGACAGGGATAAACTATGGCTACACCTTC
CDR3aa: CASSLMTGINYGYTF

j_gene: TRBJ2-3
abundance: NA
v_gene: TRBV9
d_gene: NA
CDR3nt: TGTGCCAGCAGCGTAGGGCCTCCGGGGGATACGCAGTATTTT
CDR3aa: CASSVGPPGDTQYF

j_gene: TRBJ2-7
abundance: NA
v_gene: TRBV19
d_gene: TRBD1
CDR3nt: TGTGCCAGTAGTGATGACAGGGTAAGGAAAGAGCAGTACTTC
CDR3aa: CASSDDRVRKEQYF

j_gene: TRBJ2-3
abundance: NA
v_gene: TRBV10-3
d_gene: TRBD2
CDR3nt: TGTGCCGCTAGCGGGGGGGCCCCAGATACGCAGTATTTT
CDR3aa: CAASGGAPDTQYF

j_gene: TRBJ1-1
abundance: once
v_gene: TRBV27
d_gene: NA
CDR3nt: TGTGCCAGCAGCCATAGGGGGGGCCAGAACACTGAAGCTTTCTTT
CDR3aa: CASSHRGGQNTEAFF

j_gene: TRBJ1-2
abundance: NA
v_gene: TRBV10-3
d_gene: NA
CDR3nt: TGTGCCATCAGGCGGACAGAGGGTGGCTACACCTTC
CDR3aa: CAIRRTEGGYTF

j_gene: TRBJ1-4
abundance: NA
v_gene: TRBV5-1
d_gene: NA
CDR3nt: TGCGCCAGCAGGGGCAGGGCTTGGGATGAAAAACTGTTTTTT
CDR3aa: CASRGRAWDEKLFF

j_gene: TRBJ2-3
abundance: NA
v_gene: TRBV7-2
d_gene: TRBD2
CDR3nt: TGTGCCAGCAGCTTGGAACTAGCGGGAGAGGGTACGCAGTATTTT
CDR3aa: CASSLELAGEGTQYF

j_gene: TRBJ2-3
abundance: NA
v_gene: TRBV11-2
d_gene: NA
CDR3nt: TGTGCCAGCAGCTTAGCAGCGTCCCTAACCACAGATACGCAGTATTTT
CDR3aa: CASSLAASLTTDTQYF

j_gene: TRBJ1-6
abundance: NA
v_gene: TRBV5-5
d_gene: NA
CDR3nt: TGTGCCAGCAGCTTGCCGGGGGGCGGGTCACCCCTCCACTTT
CDR3aa: CASSLPGGGSPLHF

j_gene: TRBJ2-7
abundance: NA
v_gene: TRBV7-2
d_gene: TRBD2
CDR3nt: TGTGCCAGCAGCACCCACCTGGGACTACAAAGGCTCTACGAGCAGTACTTC
CDR3aa: CASSTHLGLQRLYEQYF

j_gene: TRBJ2-5
abundance: NA
v_gene: TRBV7-2
d_gene: NA
CDR3nt: TGTGCCAGCAGCTTAGCGGCAGAAACCCAGTACTTC
CDR3aa: CASSLAAETQYF

j_gene: TRBJ2-2
abundance: NA
v_gene: TRBV10-3
d_gene: NA
CDR3nt: TGTGCCATCAGCGGGACACCCACCGGGGAGCTGTTTTTT
CDR3aa: CAISGTPTGELFF

j_gene: TRBJ2-1
abundance: few
v_gene: TRBV4-2
d_gene: NA
CDR3nt: TGTGCCAGCAGCTCCTATTCCCGTGAGCAGTTCTTC
CDR3aa: CASSSYSREQFF

j_gene: TRBJ1-3
abundance: NA
v_gene: TRBV7-2
d_gene: TRBD1
CDR3nt: TGTGCCAGCAACCCCGGACAGGGCGTTGGAGGAAACACCATATATTTT
CDR3aa: CASNPGQGVGGNTIYF

j_gene: TRBJ2-3
abundance: NA
v_gene: TRBV5-8
d_gene: TRBD2
CDR3nt: TGTGCCAGCAGCTATAGCGGGGCGGGTACAGATACGCAGTATTTT
CDR3aa: CASSYSGAGTDTQYF

j_gene: TRBJ1-5
abundance: few
v_gene: TRBV3-1/TRBV3-2
d_gene: NA
CDR3nt: TGTGCCAGCAGCCAAGAGGCGGAGAGGGGCAATCAGCCCCAGCATTTT
CDR3aa: CASSQEAERGNQPQHF

j_gene: TRBJ2-3
abundance: NA
v_gene: TRBV9
d_gene: NA
CDR3nt: TGTGCCAGCATTTACAGGGATCCCACAGATACGCAGTATTTT
CDR3aa: CASIYRDPTDTQYF

j_gene: TRBJ2-2
abundance: few
v_gene: TRBV5-1
d_gene: NA
CDR3nt: TGCGCCAGCTCCGGACAGTCGAACACCGGGGAGCTGTTTTTT
CDR3aa: CASSGQSNTGELFF

j_gene: TRBJ1-6
abundance: once
v_gene: TRBV4-2
d_gene: TRBD1
CDR3nt: TGTGCCAGCAGCCAGGCCGGGACAGGGGGGTCACCCCTCCACTTT
CDR3aa: CASSQAGTGGSPLHF

j_gene: TRBJ2-2
abundance: NA
v_gene: TRBV5-4
d_gene: TRBD2
CDR3nt: TGTGCCAGCAGCCTGGTCCGAGCGGGAGGTCCCGGGGAGCTGTTTTTT
CDR3aa: CASSLVRAGGPGELFF

j_gene: TRBJ2-1
abundance: NA
v_gene: TRBV4-3
d_gene: NA
CDR3nt: TGCGCCAGCAGCCAAGATCCTCGGGACTCCAATGAGCAGTTCTTC
CDR3aa: CASSQDPRDSNEQFF

j_gene: TRBJ2-1
abundance: NA
v_gene: TRBV15
d_gene: TRBD2
CDR3nt: TGTGCCACCAGCGGTAGCGGGAGAGATGAGCAGTTCTTC
CDR3aa: CATSGSGRDEQFF

j_gene: TRBJ2-3
abundance: once
v_gene: TRBV4-3
d_gene: TRBD2
CDR3nt: TGCGCCAGCAGCCAAGAGATAGCGGGGGGCACAGATACGCAGTATTTT
CDR3aa: CASSQEIAGGTDTQYF

j_gene: TRBJ2-4
abundance: NA
v_gene: TRBV7-8
d_gene: TRBD2
CDR3nt: TGTGCCAGCAGCACGGGGAGGGGTCGCGGCATTCAGTACTTC
CDR3aa: CASSTGRGRGIQYF

j_gene: TRBJ2-4
abundance: NA
v_gene: TRBV11-3
d_gene: NA
CDR3nt: TGTGCCAGCAGCTTAGGGAATAGCGGCATTCAGTACTTC
CDR3aa: CASSLGNSGIQYF

j_gene: TRBJ1-1
abundance: NA
v_gene: TRBV11-3
d_gene: TRBD1
CDR3nt: TGTGCCAGCAGCTTAGAGGGTCAGGGGGCGAACACTGAAGCTTTCTTT
CDR3aa: CASSLEGQGANTEAFF

j_gene: TRBJ2-2
abundance: NA
v_gene: TRBV11-3
d_gene: NA
CDR3nt: TGTGCCAGCAGCCGAAACAGGGCGAACGGGGAGCTGTTTTTT
CDR3aa: CASSRNRANGELFF

j_gene: TRBJ1-1
abundance: few
v_gene: TRBV4-1
d_gene: NA
CDR3nt: TGCGCCAGCAGCCAGCAAATCTTTTGGACAGAAAACACTGAAGCTTTCTTT
CDR3aa: CASSQQIFWTENTEAFF

j_gene: TRBJ1-5
abundance: NA
v_gene: TRBV6-1
d_gene: NA
CDR3nt: TGTGCCAGCAGTGAAGCGCCCGGGGCCCAGCATTTT
CDR3aa: CASSEAPGAQHF

j_gene: TRBJ1-2
abundance: NA
v_gene: TRBV27
d_gene: NA
CDR3nt: TGTGCCAGCAGTTTAGGCGCCAGGGGTAACTATGGCTACACCTTC
CDR3aa: CASSLGARGNYGYTF

j_gene: TRBJ1-6
abundance: once
v_gene: TRBV4-3
d_gene: TRBD1
CDR3nt: TGCGCCAGCAGCCAAGGGACAGGGGTTGGTTCACCCCTCCACTTT
CDR3aa: CASSQGTGVGSPLHF

j_gene: TRBJ1-5
abundance: NA
v_gene: TRBV7-2
d_gene: NA
CDR3nt: TGTGCCAGCAGCTTGTCTTATTCTAGCAATCAGCCCCAGCATTTT
CDR3aa: CASSLSYSSNQPQHF

j_gene: TRBJ2-3
abundance: once
v_gene: TRBV7-8
d_gene: TRBD2
CDR3nt: TGTGCCAGCAGCTTAGAGCGGGTGAGAAGCGGGAGGGCCGGAAATACGCAGTATTTT
CDR3aa: CASSLERVRSGRAGNTQYF

j_gene: TRBJ2-3
abundance: NA
v_gene: TRBV7-2
d_gene: NA
CDR3nt: TGTGCCAGCAGTCCCAATAGCGGAATTCCCCCAGATACGCAGTATTTT
CDR3aa: CASSPNSGIPPDTQYF

j_gene: TRBJ1-5
abundance: NA
v_gene: TRBV4-2
d_gene: TRBD1
CDR3nt: TGTGCCAGCAGCCCAGAGAGCCAGGGGGCAAGCAATCAGCCCCAGCATTTT
CDR3aa: CASSPESQGASNQPQHF

j_gene: TRBJ2-3
abundance: NA
v_gene: TRBV20-1
d_gene: TRBD2
CDR3nt: TGCAGTGCTAGTTCTAGCGGGGTTAAAGATACGCAGTATTTT
CDR3aa: CSASSSGVKDTQYF

j_gene: TRBJ2-7
abundance: NA
v_gene: TRBV5-1
d_gene: NA
CDR3nt: TGCGCCAGCAGCGGCGGGGATACTACCTACGAGCAGTACTTC
CDR3aa: CASSGGDTTYEQYF

j_gene: TRBJ1-5
abundance: NA
v_gene: TRBV2
d_gene: NA
CDR3nt: TGTGCCAGCAGTGAAGGGGAGGGGGATCAGCCCCAGCATTTT
CDR3aa: CASSEGEGDQPQHF

j_gene: TRBJ1-1
abundance: NA
v_gene: TRBV2
d_gene: NA
CDR3nt: TGTGCCAGCAGTGAACGGCAGGGTAGAAACACTGAAGCTTTCTTT
CDR3aa: CASSERQGRNTEAFF

j_gene: TRBJ1-1
abundance: many
v_gene: TRBV30
d_gene: NA
CDR3nt: TGTGCCTGGACGATGAGGACTGAAGCTTTCTTT
CDR3aa: CAWTMRTEAFF

j_gene: TRBJ2-3
abundance: once
v_gene: TRBV7-2
d_gene: NA
CDR3nt: TGTGCCAGCAGCTTAGAATGGGCCCTAGATACGCAGTATTTT
CDR3aa: CASSLEWALDTQYF

j_gene: TRBJ2-7
abundance: NA
v_gene: TRBV14
d_gene: NA
CDR3nt: TGTGCCAGCAGCCAAGGGGCGCCTCACTACGAGCAGTACTTC
CDR3aa: CASSQGAPHYEQYF

j_gene: TRBJ1-1
abundance: NA
v_gene: TRBV19
d_gene: TRBD1
CDR3nt: TGTGCCAGTAGCGAACAGGGGGCTGAAACTGAAGCTTTCTTT
CDR3aa: CASSEQGAETEAFF

j_gene: TRBJ1-5
abundance: few
v_gene: TRBV15
d_gene: NA
CDR3nt: TGTGCCACCAGCAGATCTAATGACAGGACTCAGCCCCAGCATTTT
CDR3aa: CATSRSNDRTQPQHF

j_gene: TRBJ2-7
abundance: NA
v_gene: TRBV5-6
d_gene: TRBD1
CDR3nt: TGTGCCAGCAGCCTGACGGTAACAGGGGATCTTTACGAGCAGTACTTC
CDR3aa: CASSLTVTGDLYEQYF

j_gene: TRBJ1-4
abundance: NA
v_gene: TRBV19
d_gene: NA
CDR3nt: TGTGCCAGTAGTATAGTCGGGGGAAATGAAAAACTGTTTTTT
CDR3aa: CASSIVGGNEKLFF

j_gene: TRBJ1-3
abundance: few
v_gene: TRBV6-2/TRBV6-3
d_gene: NA
CDR3nt: TGTGCCAGCAGTTACTCCAGCGACCCCGCTACGGGAAACACCATATATTTT
CDR3aa: CASSYSSDPATGNTIYF

j_gene: TRBJ2-1
abundance: NA
v_gene: TRBV7-8
d_gene: TRBD1
CDR3nt: TGTGCCAGCAGCCAAAACAGGGGGGATGAGCAGTTCTTC
CDR3aa: CASSQNRGDEQFF

j_gene: TRBJ2-7
abundance: once
v_gene: TRBV6-5
d_gene: TRBD1
CDR3nt: TGTGCCACCCCCAACCGGGACAGTTCCTACGAGCAGTACTTC
CDR3aa: CATPNRDSSYEQYF

j_gene: TRBJ1-1
abundance: once
v_gene: TRBV5-6
d_gene: TRBD1
CDR3nt: TGTGCCAGCAGCTTTTTCGGGACAGACCTCATGAACACTGAAGCTTTCTTT
CDR3aa: CASSFFGTDLMNTEAFF

j_gene: TRBJ1-2
abundance: NA
v_gene: TRBV6-5
d_gene: NA
CDR3nt: TGTGCCAGCAGTTGGCAGTCCTTTGGGGCCGGCTACACCTTC
CDR3aa: CASSWQSFGAGYTF

j_gene: TRBJ2-3
abundance: NA
v_gene: TRBV6-1
d_gene: NA
CDR3nt: TGTGCCAGCAGTGAAGTCAGGGGCACGGATACGCAGTATTTT
CDR3aa: CASSEVRGTDTQYF

j_gene: TRBJ1-2
abundance: NA
v_gene: TRBV12-3/TRBV12-4
d_gene: NA
CDR3nt: TGTGCCAGCAGTTTAGGCGGCAGTGGCTACACCTTC
CDR3aa: CASSLGGSGYTF

j_gene: TRBJ2-2
abundance: NA
v_gene: TRBV28
d_gene: NA
CDR3nt: TGTGCCAGCATCGCCGCTGGGTTTGGGGGGTTGGGCACCGGGGAGCTGTTTTTT
CDR3aa: CASIAAGFGGLGTGELFF

j_gene: TRBJ2-1
abundance: NA
v_gene: TRBV11-3
d_gene: NA
CDR3nt: TGTGCCAGCAGCTCGGGGGACAGATTTACACCCTCGGAGGGGTACAATGAGCAGTTCTTC
CDR3aa: CASSSGDRFTPSEGYNEQFF

j_gene: TRBJ2-3
abundance: NA
v_gene: TRBV5-6
d_gene: TRBD1
CDR3nt: TGTGCCAGCAGTCCGGGACAGCCTAGCACAGATACGCAGTATTTT
CDR3aa: CASSPGQPSTDTQYF